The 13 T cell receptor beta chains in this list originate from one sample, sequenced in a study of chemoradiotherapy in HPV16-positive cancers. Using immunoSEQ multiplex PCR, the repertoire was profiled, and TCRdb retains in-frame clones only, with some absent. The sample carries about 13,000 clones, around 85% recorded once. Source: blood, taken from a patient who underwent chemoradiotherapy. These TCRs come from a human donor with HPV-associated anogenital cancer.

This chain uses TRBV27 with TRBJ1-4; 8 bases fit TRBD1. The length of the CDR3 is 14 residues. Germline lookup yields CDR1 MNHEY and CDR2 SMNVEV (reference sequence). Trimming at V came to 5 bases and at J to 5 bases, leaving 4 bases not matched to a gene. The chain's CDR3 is CASSHTGGNEKLFF. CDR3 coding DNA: TGTGCCAGCAGTCATACAGGGGGAAATGAAAAACTGTTTTTT.

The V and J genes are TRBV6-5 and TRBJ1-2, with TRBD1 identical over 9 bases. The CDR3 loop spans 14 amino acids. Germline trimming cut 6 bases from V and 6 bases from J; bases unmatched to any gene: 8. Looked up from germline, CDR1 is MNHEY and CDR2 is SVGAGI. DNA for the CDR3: TGTGCCAGCAGCCCGGGACAGGGTTTGCATGGCTACACCTTC. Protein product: CASSPGQGLHGYTF.

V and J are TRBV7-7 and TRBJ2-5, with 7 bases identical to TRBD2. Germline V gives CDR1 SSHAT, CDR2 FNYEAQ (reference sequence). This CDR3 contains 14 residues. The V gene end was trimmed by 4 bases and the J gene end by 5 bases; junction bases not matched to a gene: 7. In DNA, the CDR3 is TGTGCCAGCAGCTCCGGCGGGGGAGTCGAGACCCAGTACTTC. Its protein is CASSSGGGVETQYF.

CDR3: CAWSVVRMLSGANVLTF. CDR3 bases: TGTGCCTGGAGTGTAGTCAGGATGTTGTCTGGGGCCAACGTCCTGACTTTC. J is TRBJ2-6 and V is TRBV30; no reliable D call. Germline V CDR1 and CDR2: GTSNPN, SVGIG (reference sequence). CDR3 length: 17 residues. V lost 0 bases to trimming and J lost 1 base, with 13 bases between them.

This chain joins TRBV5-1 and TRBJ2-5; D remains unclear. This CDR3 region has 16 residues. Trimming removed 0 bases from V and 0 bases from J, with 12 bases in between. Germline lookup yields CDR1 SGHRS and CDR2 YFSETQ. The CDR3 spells CASSLVTGSYQETQYF. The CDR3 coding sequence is TGCGCCAGCAGCTTGGTCACGGGCTCGTACCAAGAGACCCAGTACTTC.

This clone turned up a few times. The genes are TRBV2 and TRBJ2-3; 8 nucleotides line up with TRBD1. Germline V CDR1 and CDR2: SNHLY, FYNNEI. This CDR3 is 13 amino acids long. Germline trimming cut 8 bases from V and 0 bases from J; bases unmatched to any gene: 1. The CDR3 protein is CASRTGSTDTQYF. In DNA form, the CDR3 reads TGTGCCAGCCGGACAGGGAGCACAGATACGCAGTATTTT.

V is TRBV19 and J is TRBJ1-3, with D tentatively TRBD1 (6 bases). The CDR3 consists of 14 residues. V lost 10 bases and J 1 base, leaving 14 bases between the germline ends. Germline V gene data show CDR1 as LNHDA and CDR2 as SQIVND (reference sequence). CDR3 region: CATQVQGSGNTIYF. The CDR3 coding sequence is TGTGCCACCCAAGTGCAGGGGTCTGGAAACACCATATATTTT.

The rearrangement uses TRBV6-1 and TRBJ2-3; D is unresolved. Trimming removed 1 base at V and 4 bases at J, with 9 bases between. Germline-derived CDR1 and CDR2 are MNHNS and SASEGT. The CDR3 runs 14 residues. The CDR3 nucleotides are TGTGCCAGCAGTGAAGGGGTAGTGGCAGATACGCAGTATTTT. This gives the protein CASSEGVVADTQYF.

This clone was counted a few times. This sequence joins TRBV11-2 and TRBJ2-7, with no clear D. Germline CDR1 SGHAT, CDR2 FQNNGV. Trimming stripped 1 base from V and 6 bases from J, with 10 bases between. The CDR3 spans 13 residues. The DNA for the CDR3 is TGTGCCAGCAGCTTAGGGGCTGTGGGCGAGCAGTACTTC. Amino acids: CASSLGAVGEQYF.

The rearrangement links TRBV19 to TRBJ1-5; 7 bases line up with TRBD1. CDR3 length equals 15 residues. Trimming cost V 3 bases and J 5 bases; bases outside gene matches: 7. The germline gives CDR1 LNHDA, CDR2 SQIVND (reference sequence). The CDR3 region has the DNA TGTGCCAGTAGTATCCACAGGGGCCGAGATCAGCCCCAGCATTTT. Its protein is CASSIHRGRDQPQHF.

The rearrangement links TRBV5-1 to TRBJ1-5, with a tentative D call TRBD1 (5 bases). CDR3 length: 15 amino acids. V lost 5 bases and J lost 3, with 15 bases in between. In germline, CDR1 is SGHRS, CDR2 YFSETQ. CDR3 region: CASRPETGDNQPQHF. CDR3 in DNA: TGCGCCAGCAGACCCGAGACGGGGGACAATCAGCCCCAGCATTTT.

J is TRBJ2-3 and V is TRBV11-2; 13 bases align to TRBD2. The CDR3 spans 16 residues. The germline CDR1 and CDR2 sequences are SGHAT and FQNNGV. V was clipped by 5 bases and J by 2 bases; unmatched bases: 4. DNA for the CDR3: TGTGCCAGCAGCCAACTAGCGGGGGGGTACACAGATACGCAGTATTTT. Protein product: CASSQLAGGYTDTQYF.

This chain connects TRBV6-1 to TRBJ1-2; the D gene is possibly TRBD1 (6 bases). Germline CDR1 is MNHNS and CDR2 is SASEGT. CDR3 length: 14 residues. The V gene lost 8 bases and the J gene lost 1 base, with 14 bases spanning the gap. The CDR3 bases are TGTGCCAGCGGACGGACAGCCCTTAACTATGGCTACACCTTC. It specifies CASGRTALNYGYTF.